These T cell receptor beta chains were read from a single sample in a study of response to subunit inactivated influenza vaccine. From the RT-PCR reads, TCRdb called clonotypes with MiXCR, one entry per CDR3 protein. The table has roughly 550,000 distinct CDR3 sequences, under 25% seen once. These data were also reused for a study on T cells expressing NK-cell markers.

This material consisted of CD4+ T cells sorted from PBMCs, taken roughly 12 days after vaccination. These receptors were obtained from a man over 45 who received an inactivated influenza vaccine. The CDR3 runs from the conserved cysteine through the conserved F or W. A D gene is named only where the DNA matches it firmly. Size is omitted from some rows. Given values are once, few, many or a class for expanded clones.

>14|many|TRBV4-1|TRBJ1-1|.
TGCGCCAGCAGACCGGGCAGGGTGAATACTGAAGCTTTCTTT
CASRPGRVNTEAFF
>13|.|TRBV15|TRBJ1-1|.
TGTGCCGCAATGGGACACTTCAACACTGAAGCTTTCTTT
CAAMGHFNTEAFF
>17|.|TRBV3-1|TRBJ2-7|TRBD2
TGTGCCAGCAGCCACGGACTAGCGGGGGGTCCCGCCTACGAGCAGTACTTC
CASSHGLAGGPAYEQYF
>14|many|TRBV20-1|TRBJ1-2|TRBD1
TGCAGTGCTAGAGTGGTAGACAGGGGATATGGCTACACCTTC
CSARVVDRGYGYTF
>15|many|TRBV6-2/TRBV6-3|TRBJ1-5|.
TGTGCCAGCAGTTACCCCAAGGGTTTCAATCAGCCCCAGCATTTT
CASSYPKGFNQPQHF
>16|few|TRBV7-2|TRBJ1-2|.
TGTGCCAGCAGCCCACCCGGACCTACCCATTCCAATGGCTACACCTTC
CASSPPGPTHSNGYTF
>15|.|TRBV28|TRBJ2-5|TRBD2
TGTGCCAGCAGTTTACCACCGACTAGCTGGGAGACCCAGTACTTC
CASSLPPTSWETQYF
>16|many|TRBV12-3/TRBV12-4|TRBJ1-5|.
TGTGCCAGCAGTTTCTGGGGAACCAGATCCGCTCAGCCCCAGCATTTT
CASSFWGTRSAQPQHF
>16|.|TRBV6-5|TRBJ2-7|.
TGTGCCAGCAGTTCCCTCCTAGCGTCGAGCTCCTACGAGCAGTACTTC
CASSSLLASSSYEQYF
>12|.|TRBV6-2/TRBV6-3|TRBJ1-4|.
TGTGCCAGCAGTTACCGGACAGAAAAACTGTTTTTT
CASSYRTEKLFF
>13|few|TRBV12-3/TRBV12-4|TRBJ2-7|.
TGTGCCAGCAGCCTCCTGGGAGGGGGCGAGCAGTACTTC
CASSLLGGGEQYF
>14|.|TRBV6-5|TRBJ1-2|TRBD1
TGTGCCAGCAGTTACGGACAGGGCGACTATGGCTACACCTTC
CASSYGQGDYGYTF
>15|few|TRBV4-2|TRBJ2-7|.
TGTGCCAGCAGCTCCCGGGACGGGGCTTCCTACGAGCAGTACTTC
CASSSRDGASYEQYF
>16|few|TRBV30|TRBJ2-7|.
TGTGCCTGGAGACAGGAGAGGAGGGGCACCGATGGTGAGCAGTACTTC
CAWRQERRGTDGEQYF
>15|many|TRBV12-3/TRBV12-4|TRBJ1-2|TRBD1
TGTGCCAGCAGTGCCTGGGGACAGGAAGATTATGGCTACACCTTC
CASSAWGQEDYGYTF
>15|few|TRBV20-1|TRBJ2-1|TRBD1
TGCAGTGCCACCCGTGGCAGGGGGCCCCACAATGAGCAGTTCTTC
CSATRGRGPHNEQFF
>13|.|TRBV29-1|TRBJ2-5|TRBD1
TGCAGCGTACTACAGGGGACCCAAGAGACCCAGTACTTC
CSVLQGTQETQYF
>14|few|TRBV4-1|TRBJ1-1|.
TGCGCCAGCAGCCAAATACAGGGGAACACTGAAGCTTTCTTT
CASSQIQGNTEAFF
>14|few|TRBV5-4|TRBJ2-1|TRBD1
TGTGCCAGCAGCTGGACGGACAGGACTGATGAGCAGTTCTTC
CASSWTDRTDEQFF
>16|few|TRBV28|TRBJ2-2|TRBD1
TGTGCCAGCAGTCTCCTACAGGGGGCGACCACCGGGGAGCTGTTTTTT
CASSLLQGATTGELFF
>15|.|TRBV9|TRBJ2-1|TRBD2
TGTGCCAGCAGCGTGAGCGGGAGCTTATACAATGAGCAGTTCTTC
CASSVSGSLYNEQFF
>17|.|TRBV25-1|TRBJ2-3|.
TGTGCCAGCAGTGAAGCATGGGGGAGGCAGCGCACAGATACGCAGTATTTT
CASSEAWGRQRTDTQYF
>14|many|TRBV7-2|TRBJ2-3|.
TGTGCCAGCAGCTTAGTAGGCGGGACAGATACGCAGTATTTT
CASSLVGGTDTQYF
>15|.|TRBV12-3/TRBV12-4|TRBJ1-2|.
TGTGCCAGCAGTTCCACGCCGGGGGGGCGGGACGGCTACACCTTC
CASSSTPGGRDGYTF
>17|.|TRBV7-2|TRBJ2-7|TRBD1
TGTGCCAGCAGCTCAACCTCGGGACAGCCTCCATCCTACGAGCAGTACTTC
CASSSTSGQPPSYEQYF
>15|.|TRBV12-3/TRBV12-4|TRBJ2-2|.
TGTGCCAGCAGTCCCTCGGGGCGAATGGCCGGGGAGCTGTTTTTT
CASSPSGRMAGELFF
>15|.|TRBV29-1|TRBJ2-3|TRBD1
TGCAGCGTTGTACAGGGGGTTATTGGCACAGATACGCAGTATTTT
CSVVQGVIGTDTQYF
>17|.|TRBV6-2/TRBV6-3|TRBJ2-4|.
TGTGCCAGCAGTTACTCGGGTGGCACGGGGCGATGGAACATTCAGTACTTC
CASSYSGGTGRWNIQYF
>17|few|TRBV20-1|TRBJ2-5|TRBD2
TGCAGTGCTCCGAGAGGTAGCGGGACTAGCGTCCAAGAGACCCAGTACTTC
CSAPRGSGTSVQETQYF
>11|many|TRBV6-2/TRBV6-3|TRBJ1-6|.
TGTGCCAGCAGCTCCTTCCAGGGCCTCCACTTT
CASSSFQGLHF
>12|.|TRBV20-1|TRBJ1-5|.
TGCAGTGCTAGAGCCAGCAATCAGCCCCAGCATTTT
CSARASNQPQHF
>20|.|TRBV4-1|TRBJ2-7|TRBD1
TGCGCCAGCAGCCAAGCGGGGGTTAAACGCTCCGGGACAGGAGGTTACGAGCAGTACTTC
CASSQAGVKRSGTGGYEQYF
>12|few|TRBV7-9|TRBJ2-5|.
TGTGCCAGCAGCCGAGAATACGAGACCCAGTACTTC
CASSREYETQYF
>15|.|TRBV6-5|TRBJ2-3|TRBD1
TGTGCCAGCAGTCACAGTCCCGGGACAGGGGATACGCAGTATTTT
CASSHSPGTGDTQYF
>15|many|TRBV3-1|TRBJ2-1|.
TGTGCCAGCAGCCAAGCTCAGGACCCATACAATGAGCAGTTCTTC
CASSQAQDPYNEQFF
>19|.|TRBV10-2|TRBJ2-3|TRBD2
TGCGCCAGCAGTGAGTCAAAGAGGGGACTAGCGGTTCACACAGATACGCAGTATTTT
CASSESKRGLAVHTDTQYF
>14|few|TRBV7-6|TRBJ2-7|.
TGTGCCAGCAGCAACAGGCCGCTTAGGGACGAGCAGTACTTC
CASSNRPLRDEQYF
>14|.|TRBV7-2|TRBJ2-1|.
TGTGCCAGCAACCCATTTGCTGGGGGCAGGGAGCAGTTCTTC
CASNPFAGGREQFF
>14|.|TRBV3-1|TRBJ2-5|.
TGTGCCAGCAGCCATCGAGTAGTCGAAGAGACCCAGTACTTC
CASSHRVVEETQYF
>15|.|TRBV18|TRBJ1-1|.
TGTGCCAGCTCACCACGAGGGACGGGGAACACTGAAGCTTTCTTT
CASSPRGTGNTEAFF
>14|few|TRBV19|TRBJ2-4|TRBD1
TGTGCCAGTAGTCCCGGGACAGGGGGCGTCATTCAGTACTTC
CASSPGTGGVIQYF
>16|.|TRBV7-2|TRBJ2-3|.
TGTGCCAGCAGCTTAGTCGGACAGAGAAGCACAGATACGCAGTATTTT
CASSLVGQRSTDTQYF